The 10 T cell receptor beta chains presented below share a single source sample, sequenced in a study of blood T cell repertoires in COVID-19. TCRdb's copy holds only in-frame clones and misses some; the assay was immunoSEQ multiplex PCR. This table has over 95,000 clones, more than 80% appearing once. The source material was peripheral blood. These receptor sequences come from a human donor in a cohort sampled during active COVID-19.

This clone was seen more than once but under ten times. The chain employs TRBV11-2 and TRBJ1-4; D may be TRBD1 (5 bases). Trimming left V 0 bases short and J 9 bases short, with 17 bases between. CDR1 SGHAT and CDR2 FQNNGV come from the germline V gene. The CDR3 is made up of 16 amino acids. CDR3 loop: CASSLDSQGGQKKLFF. In DNA, the CDR3 is TGTGCCAGCAGCTTAGATTCTCAGGGCGGCCAAAAAAAACTGTTTTTT.

The gene calls are TRBV28 and TRBJ2-7; TRBD2 is a possible D gene (7 bases). Trimming shortened V by 7 bases and J by 0 bases, and 22 bases separated the two germline ends. CDR1 and CDR2 from the germline V gene are MDHEN and SYDVKM. This CDR3 has 17 residues. CDR3 loop: CASTRGKGGMSSYEQYF. For the CDR3, the DNA is TGTGCCAGCACGCGTGGAAAGGGGGGGATGAGCTCCTACGAGCAGTACTTC. Variable domain in full (rest from reference TRBV28 and TRBJ2-7): DVKVTQSSRYLVKRTGEKVFLECVQDMDHENMFWYRQDPGLGLRLIYFSYDVKMKEKGDIPEGYSVSREKKERFSLILESASTNQTSMYLCASTRGKGGMSSYEQYFGPGTRLTVT.

The chain combines TRBV10-1 with TRBJ1-2, with 7 bases aligning to TRBD1. Germline V CDR1 and CDR2: WNHNN, SYGVQD (reference sequence). The CDR3 loop spans 15 amino acids. J lost 4 bases, V lost 10 bases, and 15 bases had no gene match. The CDR3: CANESGTAMFYGYTF. The CDR3 region has the DNA TGCGCCAATGAATCCGGGACAGCGATGTTCTATGGCTACACCTTC.

The CDR3 region has the DNA TGTGCCAGCAGTTATGGACAGGGGCCCAGGAATTCACCCCTCCACTTT. Translating gives CASSYGQGPRNSPLHF. The V and J genes are TRBV6-5 and TRBJ1-6, with 9 bases matching TRBD1. Germline lookup yields CDR1 MNHEY and CDR2 SVGAGI. V dropped 3 bases and J dropped 7; count of bases not matched to a gene: 7. The CDR3 length is 16 residues.

This chain joins TRBV6-2 or TRBV6-3 and TRBJ2-5, with a weak D call TRBD2 (5 bases). From germline, CDR1 is MNHEY and CDR2 SVGEGT. V was cut by 6 bases and J by 0 bases, with 8 bases left in between. CDR3 size: 13 residues. The chain's CDR3 is CASSRGYQETQYF. As DNA, the CDR3 is TGTGCCAGCAGCCGCGGGTACCAAGAGACCCAGTACTTC.

The genes are TRBV2 and TRBJ1-4, with TRBD1 matching over 8 bases. V lost 6 bases to trimming and J lost 4 bases; unmatched junction nucleotides: 4. The CDR3 runs 14 residues. Germline V gene lookup returns CDR1 SNHLY and CDR2 FYNNEI. In DNA, the CDR3 is TGTGCCAGCAGAGGACAGGGCTTTAATGAAAAACTGTTTTTT. Translated: CASRGQGFNEKLFF.

This sequence joins TRBV5-1 and TRBJ1-4; possibly TRBD1 for D (6 bases). The CDR3 runs 16 residues. With 0 bases removed from V and 10 bases from J, the gap between germline ends came to 19 bases. The germline CDR1 and CDR2 sequences are SGHRS and YFSETQ. The CDR3 sequence: CASSLATGPAGRKLFF. The DNA of the CDR3 is TGCGCCAGCAGCTTGGCCACAGGGCCCGCAGGTCGAAAACTGTTTTTT.

The chain recombines TRBV7-8 with TRBJ1-6; TRBD1 matches at 8 bases. V was pared by 3 bases and J by 7 bases, with 2 bases of the junction left unmatched. Germline-derived CDR1 and CDR2 are SGHVS and FQNEAQ. This CDR3 region has 14 residues. The CDR3 loop is CASSFQGANSPLHF. CDR3 coding DNA: TGTGCCAGCAGCTTTCAGGGGGCAAATTCACCCCTCCACTTT.

The chain uses TRBV6-2 or TRBV6-3 and TRBJ1-5, with D possibly TRBD1 on 6 matching bases. This CDR3 has 13 amino acids. Between the trimmed V and J ends, which lost 6 bases and 5 bases, there was a span of 11 bases. Germline V CDR1 and CDR2: MNHEY, SVGEGT. CDR3 loop: CASSRDIYQPQHF. CDR3 nucleotides: TGTGCCAGCAGCCGGGACATTTATCAGCCCCAGCATTTT.

In DNA form, the CDR3 reads TGCGCCAGCAGCTCTGGCGGGTCGAGCTCCTACGAGCAGTACTTC. This gives the protein CASSSGGSSSYEQYF. The gene calls are TRBV5-1 and TRBJ2-7, with TRBD2 as a possible D gene (5 bases). V was cut by 3 bases and J by 0 bases, with 13 bases left in between. The CDR3 contains 15 residues. Germline lookup yields CDR1 SGHRS and CDR2 YFSETQ.